The 29 T cell receptor beta chains reported below all come from one sample, sequenced in a study of blood T cell repertoires in COVID-19. Clones were read by immunoSEQ multiplex PCR, and TCRdb kept only the in-frame ones, dropping some. The sample comprises around 70,000 clones, roughly four fifths of which are singletons, and over 30% rests with the top ten. Sequenced: peripheral blood. These receptors were obtained from a man in his sixties or seventies with acute or convalescent COVID-19.

The rearrangement uses TRBV14 and TRBJ1-2, with 11 bases identical to TRBD1. Germline V gene lookup returns CDR1 SGHDN and CDR2 FVKESK. The ends lost 3 bases at V and 8 bases at J; junction bases unmatched: 8. The CDR3 is 15 amino acids. CDR3 DNA: TGTGCCAGCAGCCACCTCGGACAGGGGGCGTGGGGCTACACCTTC. This sequence encodes CASSHLGQGAWGYTF.

This sequence joins TRBV4-3 and TRBJ1-5; TRBD1 is a possible D gene (5 bases). Trimming pared 0 bases from V and 7 bases from J, leaving 13 bases between. Germline CDR1 and CDR2: LGHNA and YSLEER. This CDR3 contains 15 residues. The CDR3 protein is CASSQDAGVDQPQHF. CDR3 nucleotides: TGCGCCAGCAGCCAAGATGCGGGGGTGGACCAGCCCCAGCATTTT.

The J gene is TRBJ1-4, the V gene TRBV5-4; the match to TRBD1 covers 9 bases. This CDR3 is built from 15 residues. Germline trimming cut 3 bases from V and 4 bases from J; bases unmatched to any gene: 4. CDR1 SGHNT and CDR2 YYREEE come from the germline V gene (reference sequence). The DNA for the CDR3 is TGTGCCAGCAGCTCTCGACAGGGGGGTAATGAAAAACTGTTTTTT. This encodes CASSSRQGGNEKLFF.

The genes are TRBV30 and TRBJ2-5; TRBD2 matches 14 bases. Germline V gene sequence: CDR1 GTSNPN, CDR2 SVGIG (reference sequence). This CDR3 comprises 16 residues. Germline trimming cut 1 base from V and 2 bases from J; bases unmatched to any gene: 3. The CDR3 nucleotides are TGTGCCTGGAGTGGGGGACTAGCGGGAGCACAAGAGACCCAGTACTTC. This sequence encodes CAWSGGLAGAQETQYF.

The rearrangement joins TRBV3-1 (or the pseudogene TRBV3-2) to TRBJ2-2; 9 positions match TRBD1. Germline V gives CDR1 LGHDT, CDR2 YNNKEL (reference sequence). The CDR3 length is 14 residues. V shed 6 bases and J 4 bases; nucleotides not matched to a gene: 3. CDR3: CASRVDRGTGELFF. CDR3 DNA: TGTGCCAGCAGGGTGGACAGGGGCACCGGGGAGCTGTTTTTT.

Of note for this clone: At one boundary the junction diverges from the germline segment, which might be a read error. This chain joins TRBV27 and TRBJ2-2; 7 nucleotides match TRBD1. CDR3 length: 15 residues. From germline, CDR1 is MNHEY and CDR2 SMNVEV (reference sequence). CDR3 amino acids: CASSLGRGNAGELFF. Here the CDR3 DNA reads TGTGCCAGCAGTTTGGGCAGGGGGAACGCCGGGGAGCTGTTTTTT.

The chain couples TRBV15 to TRBJ1-1; TRBD1 matches at 9 bases. The length of the CDR3 is 17 residues. The V segment lost 3 bases and the J segment 0 bases; nucleotides outside the gene matches: 8. Per the germline V gene, CDR1 is LNHNV and CDR2 is YYDKDF (reference sequence). DNA of the CDR3: TGTGCCACCAGCAGGGGCGGGACAGGGTTTTTGAACACTGAAGCTTTCTTT. Its translation is CATSRGGTGFLNTEAFF.

The gene calls are TRBV4-1 and TRBJ2-2; a possible D gene is TRBD1 (5 bases). The CDR3 is 17 amino acids. V lost 1 base, J lost 2 bases, and 14 bases lay in between. Germline V gene data show CDR1 as MGHRA and CDR2 as YSYEKL. In DNA, the CDR3 is TGCGCCAGCAGCCAAGTTAGGGGTGGGCCCAACACCGGGGAGCTGTTTTTT. Encoded protein: CASSQVRGGPNTGELFF.

The chain recombines TRBV7-9 with TRBJ2-3; no clear D. CDR3 length equals 13 residues. The germline gives CDR1 SEHNR, CDR2 FQNEAQ (reference sequence). Trimming stripped 1 base from V and 6 bases from J, with 8 bases between. CDR3 nucleotides: TGTGCCAGCAGCTTAGGCTCCCAGGATACGCAGTATTTT. Translated, it gives CASSLGSQDTQYF.

The J gene is TRBJ1-2, the V gene TRBV2, with 7 bases aligning to TRBD1. V lost 3 bases to trimming and J lost 4 bases; unmatched junction nucleotides: 11. CDR3 size: 16 residues. CDR1 is SNHLY, CDR2 FYNNEI, per germline. The CDR3 reads CASSDPTRQGLYGYTF. CDR3 coding DNA: TGTGCCAGCAGTGACCCGACCCGACAGGGACTCTATGGCTACACCTTC. Together with reference TRBV2 and TRBJ1-2, the CDR3 gives the full variable domain: EPEVTQTPSHQVTQMGQEVILRCVPISNHLYFYWYRQILGQKVEFLVSFYNNEISEKSEIFDDQFSVERPDGSNFTLKIRSTKLEDSAMYFCASSDPTRQGLYGYTFGSGTRLTVV.

The rearrangement joins TRBV10-3 to TRBJ2-3; 9 nucleotides align to TRBD2. V shed 7 bases and J 4 bases; nucleotides not matched to a gene: 6. This CDR3 is 14 amino acids long. The germline V gene has CDR1 ENHRY and CDR2 SYGVKD. The CDR3: CAITNSGSADTQYF. The CDR3 nucleotides are TGTGCCATCACTAATAGCGGGAGCGCAGATACGCAGTATTTT.

The chain carries TRBV15 and TRBJ1-5, with unresolved D. The CDR3 extends over 15 amino acids. Trimming removed 5 bases at V and 0 bases at J, with 11 bases between. Germline V gene data show CDR1 as LNHNV and CDR2 as YYDKDF (reference sequence). The CDR3 loop reads CATSWTLNSNQPQHF. The CDR3 DNA follows: TGTGCCACCAGCTGGACTCTAAATAGCAATCAGCCCCAGCATTTT.

The chain is built from TRBV20-1 and TRBJ1-2; D unresolved. The V end lost 3 bases, the J end lost 1 base, and 9 bases lay between the germline ends. Germline assignment: CDR1 DFQATT and CDR2 SNEGSKA (reference sequence). The CDR3 is made up of 13 amino acids. The CDR3 spells CSASAGINYGYTF. In DNA form, the CDR3 reads TGCAGTGCTAGTGCGGGGATTAACTATGGCTACACCTTC.

The chain recombines TRBV5-1 with TRBJ2-2; 12 bases fit TRBD1. Germline CDR1 SGHRS, CDR2 YFSETQ. This CDR3 has 16 amino acids. Trimming removed 1 base from V and 7 bases from J; junction bases left unmatched: 5. The CDR3 here is CASSLLGTGGFGELFF. For the CDR3, the DNA is TGCGCCAGCAGCTTGCTTGGGACAGGGGGCTTCGGGGAGCTGTTTTTT.

The chain uses TRBV7-3 and TRBJ1-2, with 9 bases fitting TRBD1. This CDR3 contains 14 residues. V shed 3 bases, J shed 4 bases, and the junction held 3 bases outside the gene matches. CDR1 is SGHTA, CDR2 FQGTGA, per germline. This CDR3 is CASSLTGGGYGYTF. The CDR3 DNA reads TGTGCCAGCAGCTTGACAGGGGGAGGCTATGGCTACACCTTC. Drawing the rest from reference TRBV7-3 and TRBJ1-2, the complete variable domain is GAGVSQTPSNKVTEKGKYVELRCDPISGHTALYWYRQSLGQGPEFLIYFQGTGAADDSGLPNDRFFAVRPEGSVSTLKIQRTERGDSAVYLCASSLTGGGYGYTFGSGTRLTVV.

The chain employs TRBV3-1 (or the pseudogene TRBV3-2) and TRBJ2-3; TRBD2 agrees at 13 bases. V was pared by 4 bases and J by 7 bases, with 5 bases of the junction left unmatched. CDR3 length equals 15 residues. Germline V lookup: CDR1 LGHDT, CDR2 YNNKEL (reference sequence). CDR3 loop: CASSLTSGGSYTQYF. CDR3 in DNA: TGTGCCAGCAGCCTGACTAGCGGGGGGTCCTATACGCAGTATTTT.

The V gene is TRBV28, the J gene TRBJ2-4; TRBD2 agrees at 12 bases. The ends lost 4 bases at V and 6 bases at J; junction bases unmatched: 4. Germline CDR1 and CDR2: MDHEN and SYDVKM. This CDR3 comprises 15 residues. The CDR3 sequence: CASSSSGRAANIQYF. DNA of the CDR3: TGTGCCAGCAGTTCTAGCGGGAGGGCTGCAAACATTCAGTACTTC.

The V gene is TRBV18, the J gene TRBJ2-7; TRBD1 might be the D (6 bases). The CDR3 totals 14 residues. In germline, CDR1 is KGHSH, CDR2 LQKENI. Trimming removed 2 bases from V and 1 base from J, with 9 bases in between. CDR3 in amino acids: CASSPDRRSYEQYF. CDR3 DNA sequence: TGTGCCAGCTCACCAGACAGGAGGTCCTACGAGCAGTACTTC.

The chain combines TRBV3-1 (or the pseudogene TRBV3-2) with TRBJ2-5, with 14 bases lining up with TRBD2. Trimming cost V 4 bases and J 11 bases; bases outside gene matches: 6. From germline, CDR1 is LGHDT and CDR2 YNNKEL (reference sequence). There are 14 residues in the CDR3. The CDR3 sequence is CASSPTSGGVGQYF. The CDR3, as DNA: TGTGCCAGCAGCCCGACTAGCGGGGGGGTGGGTCAGTACTTC.

This clone was seen once. This chain uses TRBV6-1 with TRBJ1-6; TRBD1 is a possible D gene (5 bases). This CDR3 comprises 17 residues. Germline V gives CDR1 MNHNS, CDR2 SASEGT. V shed 0 bases and J shed 2 bases, with 11 bases lying between them. The CDR3 reads CASSEAGQTAYNSPLHF. The CDR3 DNA follows: TGTGCCAGCAGTGAAGCGGGGCAGACCGCCTATAATTCACCCCTCCACTTT.

V usage is TRBV5-1 and J usage is TRBJ2-3, with 12 bases aligning to TRBD2. Trimming at V came to 2 bases and at J to 0 bases, leaving 13 bases not matched to a gene. Germline CDR1 SGHRS, CDR2 YFSETQ. This CDR3 spans 20 amino acids. CDR3 nucleotide sequence: TGCGCCAGCAGCTTAGGACTAGCGGGAAGCACGACCTCTAGCACAGATACGCAGTATTTT. Translating gives CASSLGLAGSTTSSTDTQYF.

This clone was picked up a small number of times. The genes are TRBV10-1 and TRBJ2-2; 13 positions agree with TRBD2. Trimming cost V 5 bases and J 0 bases; bases outside gene matches: 3. The CDR3 covers 17 residues. Looked up from germline, CDR1 is WNHNN and CDR2 is SYGVQD (reference sequence). Here the CDR3 reads CASSLLAGGPNTGELFF. CDR3 coding DNA: TGCGCCAGCAGTTTACTAGCGGGAGGGCCGAACACCGGGGAGCTGTTTTTT.

The chain recombines TRBV15 with TRBJ1-5; 10 bases fit TRBD1. The germline gives CDR1 LNHNV, CDR2 YYDKDF (reference sequence). The J segment lost 4 bases and the V segment lost 0 bases, leaving 6 bases of the junction unmatched. This CDR3 has 17 amino acids. The CDR3 reads CATSRDWGQGSNQPQHF. The CDR3 DNA is TGTGCCACCAGCAGAGATTGGGGACAGGGGTCGAATCAGCCCCAGCATTTT. Combining the CDR3 with reference TRBV15 and TRBJ1-5 gives the whole variable domain DAMVIQNPRYQVTQFGKPVTLSCSQTLNHNVMYWYQQKSSQAPKLLFHYYDKDFNNEADTPDNFQSRRPNTSFCFLDIRSPGLGDTAMYLCATSRDWGQGSNQPQHFGDGTRLSIL.

The J gene is TRBJ1-2, the V gene TRBV29-1; D gene uncertain. V was shortened by 5 bases and J by 9 bases, with 13 bases between the two germline ends. Per germline, CDR1 SQVTM and CDR2 ANQGSEA. This CDR3 contains 11 residues. In DNA, the CDR3 is TGCAGCGTTAGTAGCGGGCGTAGCTACACCTTC. This encodes CSVSSGRSYTF.

V gene TRBV19 combines with J gene TRBJ2-1; D possibly corresponds to TRBD1 (7 bases). The V gene's germline CDR1 is LNHDA and CDR2 SQIVND (reference sequence). This CDR3 spans 12 amino acids. V dropped 5 bases and J dropped 10 bases, with 12 bases sitting between them. Here the CDR3 DNA reads TGTGCCAGTAGTTACCAGGGGGGAGAGCAGTTCTTC. Translated, it gives CASSYQGGEQFF.

Comments on this clone: A read error may produce the germline difference seen at one junction end. The chain carries TRBV6-2 or TRBV6-3 and TRBJ2-1, with D perhaps matching TRBD2 (5 bases). Germline CDR1 and CDR2: MNHEY and SVGEGT. The CDR3 consists of 13 residues. This chain's CDR3 is CASSNSGILRQFF. CDR3 nucleotides: TGTGCCAGCAGTAACTCCGGGATACTGAGGCAGTTCTTC.

The chain combines TRBV7-9 with TRBJ2-1; D remains ambiguous. The germline V and J ends were trimmed by 1 base and 4 bases, with 5 bases remaining between them. Germline V lookup: CDR1 SEHNR, CDR2 FQNEAQ (reference sequence). The CDR3 extends over 13 amino acids. DNA for the CDR3: TGTGCCAGCAGCTTAGGAACTTACAATGAGCAGTTCTTC. As protein: CASSLGTYNEQFF.

V gene TRBV28 combines with J gene TRBJ2-1, with 13 bases lining up with TRBD2. There are 15 residues in the CDR3. V shed 6 bases and J 12 bases; nucleotides not matched to a gene: 11. Per germline, CDR1 MDHEN and CDR2 SYDVKM. The CDR3 spells CASSHRTSGRWGQFF. The CDR3 DNA follows: TGTGCCAGCAGCCACCGGACTAGCGGGAGATGGGGGCAGTTCTTC.

The genes are TRBV19 and TRBJ2-2; 11 nucleotides agree with TRBD2. The CDR3 covers 16 residues. After removal of 6 bases from V and 3 bases from J, the junction contained 6 bases not matched to a gene. Germline lookup yields CDR1 LNHDA and CDR2 SQIVND (reference sequence). The CDR3 loop is CASSLLAGVDTGELFF. The DNA for the CDR3 is TGTGCCAGTAGCCTACTAGCGGGAGTGGACACCGGGGAGCTGTTTTTT.